Listed here are 19 T cell receptor beta chains from one sample, sequenced in a study of blood T cell repertoires in COVID-19. Sequencing used immunoSEQ multiplex PCR; TCRdb keeps in-frame clones, though not all of them. The sample holds tens of thousands of clones, 80% to 85% seen once. The sequencing input was peripheral blood. The receptor set was obtained from a human donor in a cohort sampled during active COVID-19.

This clone was picked up one time. The chain carries TRBV11-1 and TRBJ1-2; maybe TRBD1 (5 bases). Germline V gives CDR1 SGHAT, CDR2 FQDESV (reference sequence). Trimming stripped 4 bases from V and 6 bases from J, with 15 bases between. The CDR3 length is 14 residues. CDR3 in amino acids: CASSSSIAGDGYTF. CDR3 DNA: TGTGCCAGCAGCTCCTCGATCGCGGGGGATGGCTACACCTTC.

This clone was observed once. The rearrangement links TRBV7-6 to TRBJ2-7, with D possibly being TRBD1 (6 bases). CDR3 length: 12 residues. Germline CDR1 reads SGHVS; CDR2 reads FNYEAQ. V lost 5 bases to trimming and J lost 4 bases, with 9 bases between them. The CDR3: CASSATGYEQYF. CDR3 sequence (DNA): TGTGCCAGCAGCGCCACAGGGTACGAGCAGTACTTC.

The V gene is TRBV18, the J gene TRBJ2-7; no reliable D call. Trimming took off 3 bases at V and 6 bases at J, with 18 bases between the two ends. CDR1 and CDR2 (germline): KGHSH, LQKENI. The CDR3 has 15 residues. The CDR3 protein is CASSPSRTVRSEQYF. The DNA for the CDR3 is TGTGCCAGCTCACCCTCTCGCACTGTTCGTTCCGAGCAGTACTTC.

This clone was detected only once. The chain uses TRBV11-2 and TRBJ2-3; tentatively, D is TRBD2 (6 bases). CDR1 is SGHAT, CDR2 FQNNGV, per germline. The V end was cut by 5 bases, the J end by 2 bases, with 11 bases between. The CDR3 sequence is 14 residues long. The CDR3 spells CASSPDYNTDTQYF. As DNA, the CDR3 is TGTGCCAGCAGCCCGGACTATAACACAGATACGCAGTATTTT.

The chain carries TRBV6-2 or TRBV6-3 and TRBJ1-5, with D unresolved. CDR1 and CDR2 (germline): MNHEY, SVGEGT. V lost 4 bases and J 1 base, leaving 8 bases between the germline ends. The CDR3 is 14 residues long. CDR3 in DNA: TGTGCCAGCAGTTCACAGTCAAGCAATCAGCCCCAGCATTTT. It codes for CASSSQSSNQPQHF.

The V gene is TRBV15, the J gene TRBJ2-5, with D perhaps matching TRBD1 (6 bases). CDR1 and CDR2 (germline): LNHNV, YYDKDF (reference sequence). The CDR3 consists of 17 residues. Trimming took off 1 base at V and 5 bases at J, with 20 bases between the two ends. The CDR3 sequence: CATSRASPPRGSETQYF. In DNA, the CDR3 is TGTGCCACCAGCAGAGCTTCGCCCCCTAGGGGGTCCGAGACCCAGTACTTC. The full variable domain, with the rest looked up from reference TRBV15 and TRBJ2-5, is DAMVIQNPRYQVTQFGKPVTLSCSQTLNHNVMYWYQQKSSQAPKLLFHYYDKDFNNEADTPDNFQSRRPNTSFCFLDIRSPGLGDTAMYLCATSRASPPRGSETQYFGPGTRLLVL.

The CDR3 DNA reads TGTGCCAGCAGCCACGCCTACGAGCAGTACTTC. It translates to CASSHAYEQYF. The chain carries TRBV3-1 (or the pseudogene TRBV3-2) and TRBJ2-7, with D hard to call. The CDR3 runs to 11 residues. V was pared by 3 bases and J by 2 bases, with 2 bases between. Germline CDR1 LGHDT, CDR2 YNNKEL (reference sequence).

The chain has TRBV11-2 and TRBJ2-1; 8 bases map to TRBD2. The CDR3 contains 15 residues. Germline V CDR1 and CDR2: SGHAT, FQNNGV. V gave up 4 bases and J gave up 4 bases; unmatched junction bases: 6. The CDR3 region is CASSWGLGTYNEQFF. The CDR3 region has the DNA TGTGCCAGCAGCTGGGGACTAGGAACGTACAATGAGCAGTTCTTC.

The CDR3 bases are TGCAGTGCTAGAGTTCTCCTTGAGCAGTTCTTC. Protein product: CSARVLLEQFF. The genes are TRBV20-1 and TRBJ2-1; no reliable D call. Trimming pared 1 base from V and 9 bases from J, leaving 7 bases between. This CDR3 has 11 residues. Germline CDR1 reads DFQATT; CDR2 reads SNEGSKA (reference sequence).

The J gene is TRBJ1-3, the V gene TRBV29-1, with unresolved D. Germline V CDR1 and CDR2: SQVTM, ANQGSEA. The CDR3 loop spans 16 amino acids. Trimming shortened V by 1 base and J by 0 bases, and 13 bases separated the two germline ends. DNA for the CDR3: TGCAGCGTTGAAGTTTCTCGGGATAGCTCTGGAAACACCATATATTTT. This encodes CSVEVSRDSSGNTIYF.

This clone was recorded only once. The rearrangement links TRBV4-2 to TRBJ2-7; TRBD2 might be the D (5 bases). V dropped 0 bases and J dropped 5 bases, with 17 bases sitting between them. The germline CDR1 and CDR2 sequences are LGHNA and YNFKEQ. The CDR3 spans 16 residues. CDR3 coding DNA: TGTGCCAGCAGCCAAGATAACAGCGGAAAAGGCGACGAGCAGTACTTC. Its protein product is CASSQDNSGKGDEQYF.

The chain carries TRBV5-4 and TRBJ2-5; D unresolved. Germline CDR1 SGHNT, CDR2 YYREEE (reference sequence). V was pared by 4 bases and J by 2 bases, with 6 bases between. CDR3 size: 12 residues. CDR3 nucleotides: TGTGCCAGCAGCCAGTTTCAAGAGACCCAGTACTTC. Translating it yields CASSQFQETQYF.

The chain joins TRBV5-6 to TRBJ2-1; D is perhaps TRBD2 (5 bases). Trimming removed 2 bases at V and 6 bases at J, with 9 bases between. The CDR3 consists of 13 residues. Germline V lookup: CDR1 SGHDT, CDR2 YYEEEE. The CDR3 region has the DNA TGTGCCAGCAGCTTAGGACTCGTCAATGAGCAGTTCTTC. Its protein is CASSLGLVNEQFF.

The J gene is TRBJ2-7, the V gene TRBV7-2, with a weak D call TRBD1 (7 bases). Germline assignment: CDR1 SGHTA and CDR2 FQGNSA. Trimming left V 6 bases short and J 0 bases short, with 18 bases between. The length of the CDR3 is 16 residues. The CDR3 DNA is TGTGCCAGCAGTAAGAGACAGGGACTTAGCTCCTACGAGCAGTACTTC. This sequence encodes CASSKRQGLSSYEQYF.

This clone turned up a few times. This sequence joins TRBV4-2 and TRBJ1-1; 8 bases map to TRBD1. V was pared by 0 bases and J by 4 bases, with 13 bases of the junction left unmatched. This CDR3 contains 18 residues. Germline V lookup: CDR1 LGHNA, CDR2 YNFKEQ. The chain's CDR3 is CASSQDTGAGGEGTEAFF. CDR3 in DNA: TGTGCCAGCAGCCAAGATACCGGGGCAGGGGGCGAAGGCACTGAAGCTTTCTTT.

V gene TRBV3-1 (or the pseudogene TRBV3-2) combines with J gene TRBJ1-3; 8 bases line up with TRBD1. The CDR3 sequence is 15 residues long. Germline V gives CDR1 LGHDT, CDR2 YNNKEL (reference sequence). The trim removed 3 bases at V and 7 bases at J, leaving 8 bases unmatched. CDR3 coding DNA: TGTGCCAGCAGCCAGGGTTCTCACAGGGGGAACACCATATATTTT. Amino acids: CASSQGSHRGNTIYF.

V is TRBV19 and J is TRBJ2-3; D possibly corresponds to TRBD2 (7 bases). V was trimmed by 9 bases and J by 3 bases, leaving 13 bases between them. The CDR3 is 13 amino acids. Germline V gene lookup returns CDR1 LNHDA and CDR2 SQIVND (reference sequence). CDR3 nucleotides: TGTGCCAGCCGTCGGGGGGCGACAGATACGCAGTATTTT. This encodes CASRRGATDTQYF.

V gene TRBV18 combines with J gene TRBJ2-2; 7 bases map to TRBD1. The CDR3 is 17 amino acids. Losses at the gene ends were 3 bases for V and 2 bases for J; bases not matched to a gene: 9. The germline V gene encodes CDR1 KGHSH and CDR2 LQKENI. CDR3 region: CASSPTGRGINTGELFF. The CDR3 DNA follows: TGTGCCAGCTCACCTACGGGCAGGGGGATAAACACCGGGGAGCTGTTTTTT.

The gene calls are TRBV6-6 and TRBJ1-1; TRBD1 matches at 11 bases. The CDR3 totals 15 residues. V gave up 5 bases and J gave up 4 bases; unmatched junction bases: 6. Germline V gene data show CDR1 as MNHNY and CDR2 as SVGAGI (reference sequence). CDR3 region: CASSPQGQGVTEAFF. The CDR3 nucleotides are TGTGCCAGCAGTCCCCAGGGACAGGGGGTCACTGAAGCTTTCTTT.